The clone carrying this T cell receptor (beta chain) has a count of ten or more. Its target is unknown. Germline CDR1 and CDR2: ENHRY and SYGVKD. Trimming pared 8 bases from V and 3 bases from J, leaving 10 bases between. This CDR3 comprises 12 residues. The sample belongs to a study of early T cells in non-severe SARS-CoV-2 infection. Looking at the study overall: Sequencing was performed on bulk RNA from unsorted whole blood, leaving chains unpaired.

The study's findings and limits: Using VDJdb, the matching emphasized anti-spike CD8 responses while missing private and CD4 specificities.

The protocol attached unique molecular identifiers to individual cDNA molecules. TCRdb processed the 5' RACE reads anew with MiXCR; each CDR3 protein has one entry. The sample records roughly 75,000 distinct CDR3 sequences, 9% to 10% being singletons. Sequencing was performed on whole blood. This receptor was identified in an adult who was a healthcare worker with PCR-confirmed SARS-CoV-2 infection or an uninfected control (not recorded which). The gene calls are TRBV10-3 and TRBJ1-1; D is unclear. The CDR3 is CAIGPGDTEAFF. The CDR3 region has the DNA TGTGCCATCGGGCCCGGGGACACTGAAGCTTTCTTT.